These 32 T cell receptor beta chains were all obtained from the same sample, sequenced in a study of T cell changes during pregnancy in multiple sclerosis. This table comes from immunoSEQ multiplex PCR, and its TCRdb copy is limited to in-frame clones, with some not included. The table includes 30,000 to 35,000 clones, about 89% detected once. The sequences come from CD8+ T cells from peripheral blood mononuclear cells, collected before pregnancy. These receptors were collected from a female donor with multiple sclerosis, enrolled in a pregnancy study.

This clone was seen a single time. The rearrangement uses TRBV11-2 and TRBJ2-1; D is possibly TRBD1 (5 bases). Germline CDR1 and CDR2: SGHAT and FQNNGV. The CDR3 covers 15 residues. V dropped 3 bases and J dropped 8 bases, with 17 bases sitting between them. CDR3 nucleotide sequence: TGTGCCAGCAGCTTCGAAGGCAGGGCTAACGATGAGCAGTTCTTC. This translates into CASSFEGRANDEQFF.

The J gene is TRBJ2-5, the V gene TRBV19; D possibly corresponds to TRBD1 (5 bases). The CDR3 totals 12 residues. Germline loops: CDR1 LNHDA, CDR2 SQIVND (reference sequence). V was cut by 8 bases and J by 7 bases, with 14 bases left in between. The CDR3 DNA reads TGTGCCAGTGACCAGGGATTTGGGACCCAGTACTTC. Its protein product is CASDQGFGTQYF. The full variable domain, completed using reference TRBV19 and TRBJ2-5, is DGGITQSPKYLFRKEGQNVTLSCEQNLNHDAMYWYRQDPGQGLRLIYYSQIVNDFQKGDIAEGYSVSREKKESFPLTVTSAQKNPTAFYLCASDQGFGTQYFGPGTRLLVL.

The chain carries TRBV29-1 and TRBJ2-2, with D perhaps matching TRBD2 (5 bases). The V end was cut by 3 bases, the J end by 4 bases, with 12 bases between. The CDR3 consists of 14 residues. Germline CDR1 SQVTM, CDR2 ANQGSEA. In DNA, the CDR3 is TGCAGCGTTGAGCCCGGACTCTGCACCGGGGAGCTGTTTTTT. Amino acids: CSVEPGLCTGELFF.

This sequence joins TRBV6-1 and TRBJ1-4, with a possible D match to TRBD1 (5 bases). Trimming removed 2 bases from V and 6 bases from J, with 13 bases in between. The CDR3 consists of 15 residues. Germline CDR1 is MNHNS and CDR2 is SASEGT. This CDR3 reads CASSEPTELDEKLFF. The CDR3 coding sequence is TGTGCCAGCAGTGAACCGACAGAGCTAGATGAAAAACTGTTTTTT.

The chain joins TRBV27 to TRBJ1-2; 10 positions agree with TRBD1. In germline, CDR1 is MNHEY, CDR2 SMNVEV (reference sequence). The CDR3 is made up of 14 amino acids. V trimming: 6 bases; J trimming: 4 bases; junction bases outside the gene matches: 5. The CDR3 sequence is CASRWTGGSYGYTF. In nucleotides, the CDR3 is TGTGCCAGCAGGTGGACAGGGGGAAGCTATGGCTACACCTTC.

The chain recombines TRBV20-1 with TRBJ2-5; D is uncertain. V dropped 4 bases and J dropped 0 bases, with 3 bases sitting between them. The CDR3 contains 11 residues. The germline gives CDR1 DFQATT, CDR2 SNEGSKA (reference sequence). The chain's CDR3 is CSAIYQETQYF. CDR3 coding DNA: TGCAGTGCTATATACCAAGAGACCCAGTACTTC.

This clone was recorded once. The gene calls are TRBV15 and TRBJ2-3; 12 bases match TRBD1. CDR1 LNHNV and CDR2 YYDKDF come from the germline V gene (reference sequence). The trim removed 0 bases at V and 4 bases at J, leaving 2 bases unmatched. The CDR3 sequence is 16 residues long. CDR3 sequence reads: CATSRDGTGGADTQYF. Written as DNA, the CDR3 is TGTGCCACCAGCAGAGATGGGACAGGGGGCGCAGATACGCAGTATTTT. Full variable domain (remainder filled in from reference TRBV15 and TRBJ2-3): DAMVIQNPRYQVTQFGKPVTLSCSQTLNHNVMYWYQQKSSQAPKLLFHYYDKDFNNEADTPDNFQSRRPNTSFCFLDIRSPGLGDTAMYLCATSRDGTGGADTQYFGPGTRLTVL.

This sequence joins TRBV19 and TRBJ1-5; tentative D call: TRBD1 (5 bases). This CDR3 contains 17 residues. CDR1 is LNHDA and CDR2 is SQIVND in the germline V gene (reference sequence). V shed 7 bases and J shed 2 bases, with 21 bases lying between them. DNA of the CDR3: TGTGCCAGTAAGATAGGCTGGGAGGAAGGGGGCAATCAGCCCCAGCATTTT. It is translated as CASKIGWEEGGNQPQHF.

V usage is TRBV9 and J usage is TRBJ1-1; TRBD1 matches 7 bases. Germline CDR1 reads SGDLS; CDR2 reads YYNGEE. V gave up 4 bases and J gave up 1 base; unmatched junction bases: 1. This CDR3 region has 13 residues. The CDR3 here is CASSTGANTEAFF. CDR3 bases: TGTGCCAGCAGCACAGGGGCGAACACTGAAGCTTTCTTT.

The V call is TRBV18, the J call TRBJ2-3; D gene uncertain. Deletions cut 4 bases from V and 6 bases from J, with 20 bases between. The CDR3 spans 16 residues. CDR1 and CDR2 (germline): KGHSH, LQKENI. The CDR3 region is CASSQRVGSTADTQYF. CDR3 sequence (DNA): TGTGCCAGCTCACAAAGAGTCGGGTCCACCGCGGATACGCAGTATTTT.

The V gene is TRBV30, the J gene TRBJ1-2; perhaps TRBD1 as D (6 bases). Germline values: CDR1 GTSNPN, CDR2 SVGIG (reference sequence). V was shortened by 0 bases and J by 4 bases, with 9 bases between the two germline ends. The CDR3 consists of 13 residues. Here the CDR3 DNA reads TGTGCCTGGAGTGTATCAGGGGCCTATGGCTACACCTTC. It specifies CAWSVSGAYGYTF.

CDR3 coding DNA: TGCGCCAGCAGCCAAGTAACAGGGGCTAGCACAGATACGCAGTATTTT. This codes for CASSQVTGASTDTQYF. The V and J genes are TRBV4-1 and TRBJ2-3; TRBD1 agrees at 7 bases. The CDR3 covers 16 residues. Germline values: CDR1 MGHRA, CDR2 YSYEKL. V was pared by 1 base and J by 0 bases, with 4 bases of the junction left unmatched.

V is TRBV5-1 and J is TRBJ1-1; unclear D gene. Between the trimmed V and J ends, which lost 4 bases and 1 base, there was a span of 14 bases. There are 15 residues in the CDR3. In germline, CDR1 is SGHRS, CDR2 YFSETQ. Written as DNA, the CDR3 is TGCGCCAGCAGCCCGGCGGTTCGCTGGAACACTGAAGCTTTCTTT. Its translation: CASSPAVRWNTEAFF.

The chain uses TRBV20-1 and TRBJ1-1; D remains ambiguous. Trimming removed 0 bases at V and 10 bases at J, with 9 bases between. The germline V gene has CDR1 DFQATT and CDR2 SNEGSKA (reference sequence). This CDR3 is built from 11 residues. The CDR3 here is CSARDLIGAFF. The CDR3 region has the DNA TGCAGTGCTAGAGATCTTATCGGAGCTTTCTTT.

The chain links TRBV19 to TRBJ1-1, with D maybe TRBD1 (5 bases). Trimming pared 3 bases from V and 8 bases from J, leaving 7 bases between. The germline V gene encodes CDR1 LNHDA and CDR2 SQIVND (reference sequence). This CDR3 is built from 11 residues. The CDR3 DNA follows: TGTGCCAGTAGTATCGGGGGGGAAGCTTTCTTT. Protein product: CASSIGGEAFF.

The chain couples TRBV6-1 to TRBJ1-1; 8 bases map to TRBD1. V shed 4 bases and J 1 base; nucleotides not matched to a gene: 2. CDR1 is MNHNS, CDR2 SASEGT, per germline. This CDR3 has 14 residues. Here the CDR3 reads CASSVTGGNTEAFF. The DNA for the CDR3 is TGTGCCAGCAGTGTCACAGGGGGGAACACTGAAGCTTTCTTT.

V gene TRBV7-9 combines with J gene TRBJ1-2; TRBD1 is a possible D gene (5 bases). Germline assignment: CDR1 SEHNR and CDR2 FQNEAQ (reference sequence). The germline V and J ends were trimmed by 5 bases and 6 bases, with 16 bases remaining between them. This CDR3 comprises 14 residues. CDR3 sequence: CASSILPGENGYTF. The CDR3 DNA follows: TGTGCCAGCAGCATCTTGCCGGGGGAAAATGGCTACACCTTC.

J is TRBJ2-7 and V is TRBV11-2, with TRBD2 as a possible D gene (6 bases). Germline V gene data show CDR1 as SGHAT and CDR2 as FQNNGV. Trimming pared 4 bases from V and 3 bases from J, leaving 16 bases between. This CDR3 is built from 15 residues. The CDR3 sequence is CASSSSAGSLYEQYF. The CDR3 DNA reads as TGTGCCAGCAGCTCCAGCGCGGGATCCCTCTACGAGCAGTACTTC.

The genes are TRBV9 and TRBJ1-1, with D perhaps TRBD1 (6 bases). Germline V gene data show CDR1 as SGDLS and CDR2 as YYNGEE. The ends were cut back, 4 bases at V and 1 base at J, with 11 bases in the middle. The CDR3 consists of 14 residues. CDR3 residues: CASSTTGANTEAFF. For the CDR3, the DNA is TGTGCCAGCAGCACGACAGGTGCGAACACTGAAGCTTTCTTT.

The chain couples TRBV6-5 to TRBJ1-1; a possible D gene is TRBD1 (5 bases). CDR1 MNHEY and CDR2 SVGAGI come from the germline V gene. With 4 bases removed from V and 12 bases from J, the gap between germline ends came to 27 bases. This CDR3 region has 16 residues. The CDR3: CASSSGGVKYGLGTFF. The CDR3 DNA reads TGTGCCAGCAGTTCCGGGGGGGTAAAATACGGGCTCGGGACTTTCTTT.

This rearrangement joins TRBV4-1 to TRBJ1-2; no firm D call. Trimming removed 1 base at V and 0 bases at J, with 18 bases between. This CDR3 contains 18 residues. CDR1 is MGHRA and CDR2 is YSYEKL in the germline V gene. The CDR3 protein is CASSQVSGGHGANYGYTF. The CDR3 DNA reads TGCGCCAGCAGCCAAGTCAGTGGAGGGCACGGAGCTAACTATGGCTACACCTTC.

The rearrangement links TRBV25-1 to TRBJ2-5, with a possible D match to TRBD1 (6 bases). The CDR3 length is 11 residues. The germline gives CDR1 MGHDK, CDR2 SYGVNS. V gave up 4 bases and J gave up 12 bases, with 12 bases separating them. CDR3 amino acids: CASSARTEKYF. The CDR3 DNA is TGTGCCAGCAGTGCCCGGACAGAGAAGTACTTC. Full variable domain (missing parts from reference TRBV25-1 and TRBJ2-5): EADIYQTPRYLVIGTGKKITLECSQTMGHDKMYWYQQDPGMELHLIHYSYGVNSTEKGDLSSESTVSRIRTEHFPLTLESARPSHTSQYLCASSARTEKYFGPGTRLLVL.

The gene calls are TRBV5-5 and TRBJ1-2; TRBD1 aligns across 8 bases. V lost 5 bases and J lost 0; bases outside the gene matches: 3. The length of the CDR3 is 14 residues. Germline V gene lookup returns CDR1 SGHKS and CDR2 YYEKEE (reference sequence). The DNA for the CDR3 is TGTGCCAGCAGGTTACAGGGGGCTAACTATGGCTACACCTTC. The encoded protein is CASRLQGANYGYTF.

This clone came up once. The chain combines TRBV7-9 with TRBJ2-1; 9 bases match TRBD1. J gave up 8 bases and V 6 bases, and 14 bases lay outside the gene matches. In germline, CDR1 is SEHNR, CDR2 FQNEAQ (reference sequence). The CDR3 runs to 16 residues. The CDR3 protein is CASRKPPGQGKDEQFF. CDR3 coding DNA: TGTGCCAGCAGAAAACCTCCGGGACAGGGTAAGGATGAGCAGTTCTTC.

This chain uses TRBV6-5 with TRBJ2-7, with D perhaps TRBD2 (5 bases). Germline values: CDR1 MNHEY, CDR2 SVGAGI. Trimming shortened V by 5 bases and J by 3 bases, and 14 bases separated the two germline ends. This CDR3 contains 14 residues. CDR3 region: CASSPGFLRYEQYF. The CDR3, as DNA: TGTGCCAGCAGTCCGGGATTTCTCCGCTACGAGCAGTACTTC.

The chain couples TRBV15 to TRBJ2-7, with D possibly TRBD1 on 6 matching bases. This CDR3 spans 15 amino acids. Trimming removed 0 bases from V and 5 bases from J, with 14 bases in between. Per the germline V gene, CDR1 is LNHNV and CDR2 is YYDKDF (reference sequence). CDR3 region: CATSRDDYRAHEQYF. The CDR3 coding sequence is TGTGCCACCAGCAGAGATGATTACAGGGCCCACGAGCAGTACTTC.

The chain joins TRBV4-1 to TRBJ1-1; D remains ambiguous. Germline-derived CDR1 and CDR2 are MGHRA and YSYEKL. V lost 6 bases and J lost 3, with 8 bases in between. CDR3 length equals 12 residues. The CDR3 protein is CASSPGYTEAFF. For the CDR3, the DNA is TGCGCCAGCAGTCCCGGGTACACTGAAGCTTTCTTT.

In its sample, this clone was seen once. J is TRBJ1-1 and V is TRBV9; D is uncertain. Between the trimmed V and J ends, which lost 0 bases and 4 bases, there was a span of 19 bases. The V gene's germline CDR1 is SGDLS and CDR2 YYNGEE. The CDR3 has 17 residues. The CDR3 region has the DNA TGTGCCAGCAGCGTAGGTGAGGGTGGGAGAACGGGCACTGAAGCTTTCTTT. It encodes CASSVGEGGRTGTEAFF.

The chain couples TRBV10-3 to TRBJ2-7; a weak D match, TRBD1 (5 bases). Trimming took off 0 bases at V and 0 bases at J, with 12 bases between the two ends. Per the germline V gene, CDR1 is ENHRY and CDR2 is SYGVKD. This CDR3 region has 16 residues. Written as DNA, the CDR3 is TGTGCCATCAGTGAGTCGATGACAGAAAACTCCTACGAGCAGTACTTC. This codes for CAISESMTENSYEQYF.

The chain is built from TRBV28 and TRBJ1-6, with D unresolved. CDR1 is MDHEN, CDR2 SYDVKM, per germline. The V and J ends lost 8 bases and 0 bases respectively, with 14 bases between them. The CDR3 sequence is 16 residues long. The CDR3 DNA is TGTGCCAGCTCTCCCTCAGATGTCTCCTATAATTCACCCCTCCACTTT. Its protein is CASSPSDVSYNSPLHF.

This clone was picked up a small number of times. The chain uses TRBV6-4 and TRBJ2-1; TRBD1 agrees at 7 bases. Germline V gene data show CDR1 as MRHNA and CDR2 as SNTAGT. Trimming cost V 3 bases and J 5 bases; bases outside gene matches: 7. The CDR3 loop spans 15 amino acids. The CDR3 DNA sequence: TGTGCCAGCAGTGAAGAGGGGGCAAATCACAATGAGCAGTTCTTC. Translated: CASSEEGANHNEQFF.

CDR3 DNA: TGTGCCACCACCAGGAGGGGACAGGGGACGAGGGCTAAAGAGACCCAGTACTTC. This sequence encodes CATTRRGQGTRAKETQYF. The genes are TRBV15 and TRBJ2-5, with 10 positions matching TRBD1. Germline lookup yields CDR1 LNHNV and CDR2 YYDKDF (reference sequence). This CDR3 region has 18 residues. The V segment lost 7 bases and the J segment 3 bases; nucleotides outside the gene matches: 17.